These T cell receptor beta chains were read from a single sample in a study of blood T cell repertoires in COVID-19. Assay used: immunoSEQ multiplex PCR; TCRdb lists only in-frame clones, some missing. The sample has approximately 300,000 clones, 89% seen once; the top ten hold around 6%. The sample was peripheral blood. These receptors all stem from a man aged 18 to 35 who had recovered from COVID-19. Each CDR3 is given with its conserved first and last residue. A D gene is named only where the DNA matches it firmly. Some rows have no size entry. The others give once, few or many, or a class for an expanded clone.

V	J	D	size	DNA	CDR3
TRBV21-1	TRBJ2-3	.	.	TGTGCCACCTTCCATTTCTTGACAGACGATACGCAGTATTTT	CATFHFLTDDTQYF
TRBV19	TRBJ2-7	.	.	TGTGCCAGTAGTATATCCCTGACTGCCTACGAGCAGTACTTC	CASSISLTAYEQYF
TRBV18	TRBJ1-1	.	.	TGTGCCAGCTCACCAGGGCAGTCCAACACTGAAGCTTTCTTT	CASSPGQSNTEAFF
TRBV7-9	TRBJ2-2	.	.	TGTGCCAGCAGCTTCAAGGCTGGGCCCGGGGAGCTGTTTTTT	CASSFKAGPGELFF
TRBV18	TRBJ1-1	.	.	TGTGCCAGCTCACCAATCTCGGTAAACACTGAAGCTTTCTTT	CASSPISVNTEAFF
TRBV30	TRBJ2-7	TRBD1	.	TGTGCCTGGAGAAGGTTACAGGGGGTCTACGAGCAGTACTTC	CAWRRLQGVYEQYF
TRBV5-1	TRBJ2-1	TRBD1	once	TGCGCCAGCAGCAGACCAGGGGGCGATGAGCAGTTCTTC	CASSRPGGDEQFF
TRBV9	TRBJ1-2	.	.	TGTGCCAGCAGCGCGCTCAACCAGGGTTCCTATGGCTACACCTTC	CASSALNQGSYGYTF
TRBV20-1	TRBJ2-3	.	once	TGCAGTGCTAGTTCAGCCTCGGGGGCGGGAGTGGGAGATACGCAGTATTTT	CSASSASGAGVGDTQYF
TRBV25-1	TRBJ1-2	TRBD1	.	TGTGCCAGCAGGGCTCCTCCACAGGGGTGGCGGTTCTCGGGTGGCTACACCTTC	CASRAPPQGWRFSGGYTF
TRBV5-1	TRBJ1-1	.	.	TGCGCCAGCAGGCCAGGGGCAGTGAACACTGAAGCTTTCTTT	CASRPGAVNTEAFF